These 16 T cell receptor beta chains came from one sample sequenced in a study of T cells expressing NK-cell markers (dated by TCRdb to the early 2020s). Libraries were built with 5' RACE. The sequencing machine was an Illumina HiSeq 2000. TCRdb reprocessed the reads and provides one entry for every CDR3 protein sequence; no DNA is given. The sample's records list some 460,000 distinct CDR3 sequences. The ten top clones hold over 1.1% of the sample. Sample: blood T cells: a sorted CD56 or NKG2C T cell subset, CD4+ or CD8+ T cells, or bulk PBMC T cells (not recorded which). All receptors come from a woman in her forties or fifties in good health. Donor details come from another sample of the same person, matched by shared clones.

CDR3 region: CASSVNEGSRETQYF. The V and J genes are TRBV9 and TRBJ2-5; there is no DNA to check the TCRdb D call of TRBD2. Germline values: CDR1 SGDLS, CDR2 YYNGEE. This CDR3 contains 15 residues.

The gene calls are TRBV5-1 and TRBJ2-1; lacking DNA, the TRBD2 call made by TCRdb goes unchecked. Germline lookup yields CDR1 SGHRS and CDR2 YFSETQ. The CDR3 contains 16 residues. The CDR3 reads CASSLTLARANNEQFF.

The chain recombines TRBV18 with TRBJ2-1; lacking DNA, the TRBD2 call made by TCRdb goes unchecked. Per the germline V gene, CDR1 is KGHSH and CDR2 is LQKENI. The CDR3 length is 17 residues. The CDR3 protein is CASSLTSGSGYYNEQFF.

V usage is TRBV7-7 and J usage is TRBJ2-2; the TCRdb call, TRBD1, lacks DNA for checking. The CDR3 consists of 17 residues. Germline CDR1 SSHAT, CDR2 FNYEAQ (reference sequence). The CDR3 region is CASSPKFGGRNTGELFF.

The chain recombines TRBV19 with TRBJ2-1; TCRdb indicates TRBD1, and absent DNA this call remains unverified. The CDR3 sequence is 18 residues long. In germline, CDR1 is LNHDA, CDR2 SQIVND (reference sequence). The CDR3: CASSFRTQGLSSYNEQFF.

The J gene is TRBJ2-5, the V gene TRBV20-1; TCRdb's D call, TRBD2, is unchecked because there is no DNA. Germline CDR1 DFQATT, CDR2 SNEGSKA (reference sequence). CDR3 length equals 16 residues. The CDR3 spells CSASPQLAGGPETQYF.

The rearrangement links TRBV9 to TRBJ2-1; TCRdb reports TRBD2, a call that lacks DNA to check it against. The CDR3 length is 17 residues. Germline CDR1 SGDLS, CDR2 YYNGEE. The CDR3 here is CASSQAAGAYSYNEQFF. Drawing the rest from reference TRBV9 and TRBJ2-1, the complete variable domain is DSGVTQTPKHLITATGQRVTLRCSPRSGDLSVYWYQQSLDQGLQFLIQYYNGEERAKGNILERFSAQQFPDLHSELNLSSLELGDSALYFCASSQAAGAYSYNEQFFGPGTRLTVL.

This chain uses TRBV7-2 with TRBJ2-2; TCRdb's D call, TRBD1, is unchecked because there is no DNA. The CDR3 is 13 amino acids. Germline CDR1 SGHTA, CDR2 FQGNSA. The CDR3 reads CASSSRGFGELFF.

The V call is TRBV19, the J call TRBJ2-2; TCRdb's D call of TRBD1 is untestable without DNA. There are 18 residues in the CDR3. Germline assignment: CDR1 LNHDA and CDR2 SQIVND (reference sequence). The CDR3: CASSARTGEADRVGELFF.

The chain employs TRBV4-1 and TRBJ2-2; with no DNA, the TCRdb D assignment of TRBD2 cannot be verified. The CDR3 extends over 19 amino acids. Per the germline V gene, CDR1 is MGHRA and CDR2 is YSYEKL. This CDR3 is CASSQTFPGTSYNTGELFF.

The CDR3 reads CASRMGGEETQYF. The chain uses TRBV28 and TRBJ2-5; TCRdb gives TRBD1 as the D gene, but with no DNA this cannot be confirmed. There are 13 residues in the CDR3. Germline V CDR1 and CDR2: MDHEN, SYDVKM.

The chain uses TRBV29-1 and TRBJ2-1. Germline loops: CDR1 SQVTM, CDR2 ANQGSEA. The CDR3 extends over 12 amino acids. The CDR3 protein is CSVEVGAYEQFF.

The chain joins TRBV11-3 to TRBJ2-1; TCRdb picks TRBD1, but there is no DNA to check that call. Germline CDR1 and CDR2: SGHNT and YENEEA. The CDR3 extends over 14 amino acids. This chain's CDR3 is CASSLTGGAGEQFF.

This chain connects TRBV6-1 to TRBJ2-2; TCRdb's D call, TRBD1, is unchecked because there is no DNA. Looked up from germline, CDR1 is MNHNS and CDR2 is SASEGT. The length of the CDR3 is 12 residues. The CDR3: CASSTGTGELFF.

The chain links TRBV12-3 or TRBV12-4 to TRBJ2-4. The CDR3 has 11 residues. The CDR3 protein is CASTLGNIQYF.

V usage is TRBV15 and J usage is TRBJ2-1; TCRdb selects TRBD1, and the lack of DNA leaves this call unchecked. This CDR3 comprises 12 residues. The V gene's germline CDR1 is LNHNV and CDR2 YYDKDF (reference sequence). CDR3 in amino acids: CATSRDSVGGFF.